These T cell receptor beta chains were read from a single sample in a study of T cell responses to AZD1222 COVID-19 vaccine. Assay used: immunoSEQ multiplex PCR; TCRdb lists only in-frame clones, some missing. The sample records roughly 100,000 clones, nearly 90% being singletons. This sample comprised peripheral blood, obtained on day 0 of AZD1222 vaccination. The origin of the receptors is an adult in good health. CDR3s include the opening cysteine and the closing phenylalanine or tryptophan. D genes are given only for firm matches. Rows give clone size only sometimes, using once, few, many, or a class for an expanded clone.

clone_size: -
v_call: TRBV20-1
d_call: -
j_call: TRBJ2-1
cdr3_nt: TGCAGTGCCGACAGAGGGAATGAGCAGTTCTTC
cdr3_aa: CSADRGNEQFF

clone_size: -
v_call: TRBV5-1
d_call: -
j_call: TRBJ1-2
cdr3_nt: TGCGCCAGCAGCTTGGCTAGCCAGATGGGGAATGGCTACACCTTC
cdr3_aa: CASSLASQMGNGYTF

clone_size: -
v_call: TRBV3-1/TRBV3-2
d_call: -
j_call: TRBJ1-1
cdr3_nt: TGTGCCAGCAGCCAATCACATACTGAAGCTTTCTTT
cdr3_aa: CASSQSHTEAFF

clone_size: -
v_call: TRBV6-4
d_call: TRBD2
j_call: TRBJ2-2
cdr3_nt: TGTGCCAGCAGTGACTACGCTAGCGGGGCCGGGGAGCTGTTTTTT
cdr3_aa: CASSDYASGAGELFF

clone_size: -
v_call: TRBV2
d_call: -
j_call: TRBJ1-6
cdr3_nt: TGTGCCAGCCTCCTAACAGGGCTGGGTTCACCCCTCCACTTT
cdr3_aa: CASLLTGLGSPLHF

clone_size: -
v_call: TRBV30
d_call: -
j_call: TRBJ1-3
cdr3_nt: TGTGCCTGGAGTGGGAACAGGCTCTCTGGAAACACCATATATTTT
cdr3_aa: CAWSGNRLSGNTIYF

clone_size: -
v_call: TRBV5-6
d_call: TRBD1
j_call: TRBJ1-3
cdr3_nt: TGTGCCAGCAGCACCGGGACAGGGTATAGCACCATATATTTT
cdr3_aa: CASSTGTGYSTIYF

clone_size: -
v_call: TRBV7-2
d_call: TRBD1
j_call: TRBJ1-4
cdr3_nt: TGTGCCAGCAGCTCCCGGACAGGGAAGGAGGTCCTGTTTTTT
cdr3_aa: CASSSRTGKEVLFF

clone_size: -
v_call: TRBV28
d_call: -
j_call: TRBJ1-1
cdr3_nt: TGTGCCAGCAGTTGGGGGCGAGGGCCTTTCTTT
cdr3_aa: CASSWGRGPFF

clone_size: -
v_call: TRBV24-1
d_call: TRBD1
j_call: TRBJ2-1
cdr3_nt: TGTGCCACCAGTGATGCCGGACAGGGGAGGCACAATGAGCAGTTCTTC
cdr3_aa: CATSDAGQGRHNEQFF

clone_size: -
v_call: TRBV5-1
d_call: -
j_call: TRBJ2-1
cdr3_nt: TGTGCCAGCAGCTTGAAGGGGCAGGCCGTAAACAATGAGCAGTTCTTC
cdr3_aa: CASSLKGQAVNNEQFF

clone_size: -
v_call: TRBV6-5
d_call: TRBD1
j_call: TRBJ1-5
cdr3_nt: TGTGCCAGCTCCGGGACAGAGTATCAGCCCCAGCATTTT
cdr3_aa: CASSGTEYQPQHF

clone_size: -
v_call: TRBV7-8
d_call: TRBD2
j_call: TRBJ2-3
cdr3_nt: TGTGCCAGCAGCCCCACCGCGGGGGGCCGCGATACGCAGTATTTT
cdr3_aa: CASSPTAGGRDTQYF

clone_size: -
v_call: TRBV5-8
d_call: TRBD1
j_call: TRBJ1-5
cdr3_nt: TGTGCCAGCAGCTACAGACAGGGACCCCAGCATTTT
cdr3_aa: CASSYRQGPQHF

clone_size: -
v_call: TRBV6-5
d_call: -
j_call: TRBJ1-4
cdr3_nt: TGTGCCAGCAGTTACTCGGAGGTTAGGGAAAAACTGTTTTTT
cdr3_aa: CASSYSEVREKLFF

clone_size: -
v_call: TRBV21-1
d_call: -
j_call: TRBJ1-4
cdr3_nt: TGTGCCAGCAGCAAAGGGGCAGGACCGCCGATTTGCGAAAAACTGTTTTTT
cdr3_aa: CASSKGAGPPICEKLFF

clone_size: few
v_call: TRBV6-2/TRBV6-3
d_call: -
j_call: TRBJ2-7
cdr3_nt: TGTGCCAGCAGTTACCCGGGCTCCTACGAGCAGTACTTC
cdr3_aa: CASSYPGSYEQYF

clone_size: -
v_call: TRBV2
d_call: TRBD1
j_call: TRBJ2-3
cdr3_nt: TGTGCCAGCGGAACCGGGACAGAAAGCACAGATACGCAGTATTTT
cdr3_aa: CASGTGTESTDTQYF

clone_size: -
v_call: TRBV7-2
d_call: -
j_call: TRBJ1-4
cdr3_nt: TGTGCCAGCAGCTCTACGGGGGGATCAAATGAAAAACTGTTTTTT
cdr3_aa: CASSSTGGSNEKLFF

clone_size: -
v_call: TRBV6-2/TRBV6-3
d_call: -
j_call: TRBJ2-1
cdr3_nt: TGTGCCAGCAGTTACTCCGGAGGGACCTACAATGAGCAGTTCTTC
cdr3_aa: CASSYSGGTYNEQFF

clone_size: -
v_call: TRBV4-3
d_call: -
j_call: TRBJ2-7
cdr3_nt: TGCGCCAGCAGCCAAGCGGCTGGAATCTACGAGCAGTACTTC
cdr3_aa: CASSQAAGIYEQYF

clone_size: -
v_call: TRBV12-3/TRBV12-4
d_call: -
j_call: TRBJ2-1
cdr3_nt: TGTGCCAGCAGCTTTCGATACAATGAGCAGTTCTTC
cdr3_aa: CASSFRYNEQFF

clone_size: -
v_call: TRBV5-4
d_call: -
j_call: TRBJ2-3
cdr3_nt: TGTGCCAGCAGCTTGGTTGGTCCGGATACGCAGTATTTT
cdr3_aa: CASSLVGPDTQYF

clone_size: -
v_call: TRBV3-1/TRBV3-2
d_call: TRBD1
j_call: TRBJ1-2
cdr3_nt: TGTGCCAGCAGCCAAAGGGACAGTTACGCTGGCTACACCTTC
cdr3_aa: CASSQRDSYAGYTF

clone_size: -
v_call: TRBV5-1
d_call: TRBD1
j_call: TRBJ1-2
cdr3_nt: TGCGCCAGCAGCCTGCCCGACAGGGGATACTTCTATGGCTACACCTTC
cdr3_aa: CASSLPDRGYFYGYTF

clone_size: once
v_call: TRBV24-1
d_call: -
j_call: TRBJ2-2
cdr3_nt: TGTGCCACCAGTTTTTGGGTCGCGAACACCGGGGAGCTGTTTTTT
cdr3_aa: CATSFWVANTGELFF

clone_size: -
v_call: TRBV2
d_call: TRBD1
j_call: TRBJ1-2
cdr3_nt: TGTGCCAGCAGTGAGACAGGGACAGGGGTGGAAGGCTACACCTTC
cdr3_aa: CASSETGTGVEGYTF

clone_size: -
v_call: TRBV7-2
d_call: -
j_call: TRBJ1-6
cdr3_nt: TGTGCCAGCAGCCCACCGGGAGGGGGTGCCGGTTCACCCCTCCACTTT
cdr3_aa: CASSPPGGGAGSPLHF

clone_size: -
v_call: TRBV5-4
d_call: -
j_call: TRBJ2-7
cdr3_nt: TGTGCCAGCAGCTTGGGACAAGTCACCTACGAGCAGTACTTC
cdr3_aa: CASSLGQVTYEQYF

clone_size: -
v_call: TRBV6-5
d_call: -
j_call: TRBJ2-3
cdr3_nt: TGTGCCAGCAGCCCGGGGGCGGGAGAAACAGATACGCAGTATTTT
cdr3_aa: CASSPGAGETDTQYF

clone_size: -
v_call: TRBV30
d_call: -
j_call: TRBJ1-3
cdr3_nt: TGTGCCTGGAGTCCCCCGGGATCTGGAAACACCATATATTTT
cdr3_aa: CAWSPPGSGNTIYF

clone_size: -
v_call: TRBV4-1
d_call: -
j_call: TRBJ2-1
cdr3_nt: TGCGCCAGCAGCCAAGAATACTCGCAACATGAGCAGTTCTTC
cdr3_aa: CASSQEYSQHEQFF

clone_size: -
v_call: TRBV21-1
d_call: -
j_call: TRBJ2-7
cdr3_nt: TGTGCCGGCCGAACGGGTCCCTACGAGCAGTACTTC
cdr3_aa: CAGRTGPYEQYF

clone_size: -
v_call: TRBV5-4
d_call: TRBD2
j_call: TRBJ2-1
cdr3_nt: TGTGCCAGCAGCTTGGGCTCGCGGGGGAAGGATAATGAGCAGTTCTTC
cdr3_aa: CASSLGSRGKDNEQFF

clone_size: -
v_call: TRBV13
d_call: -
j_call: TRBJ2-3
cdr3_nt: TGTGCCAGCAGCTCCCTTGCGCGGGGAGATACGCAGTATTTT
cdr3_aa: CASSSLARGDTQYF

clone_size: -
v_call: TRBV6-2/TRBV6-3
d_call: TRBD1
j_call: TRBJ1-2
cdr3_nt: TGTGCCAGCAGTTCGAACGCCGGGACAGGGGACAACTATGGCTACACCTTC
cdr3_aa: CASSSNAGTGDNYGYTF

clone_size: -
v_call: TRBV6-2/TRBV6-3
d_call: -
j_call: TRBJ2-3
cdr3_nt: TGTGCCAGCAGTCAAACCTGGGGGCAGTATTTT
cdr3_aa: CASSQTWGQYF

clone_size: -
v_call: TRBV11-3
d_call: -
j_call: TRBJ2-1
cdr3_nt: TGTGCCAGCAGTAGGGGACCCTACAATGAGCAGTTCTTC
cdr3_aa: CASSRGPYNEQFF

clone_size: -
v_call: TRBV6-6
d_call: TRBD2
j_call: TRBJ2-5
cdr3_nt: TGTGCCAGCAGTTACCCTAAGGGACTAGAAGGGGAGACCCAGTACTTC
cdr3_aa: CASSYPKGLEGETQYF

clone_size: -
v_call: TRBV19
d_call: -
j_call: TRBJ1-1
cdr3_nt: TGTGCCAGCACCAGGGGCACTGAAGCTTTCTTT
cdr3_aa: CASTRGTEAFF